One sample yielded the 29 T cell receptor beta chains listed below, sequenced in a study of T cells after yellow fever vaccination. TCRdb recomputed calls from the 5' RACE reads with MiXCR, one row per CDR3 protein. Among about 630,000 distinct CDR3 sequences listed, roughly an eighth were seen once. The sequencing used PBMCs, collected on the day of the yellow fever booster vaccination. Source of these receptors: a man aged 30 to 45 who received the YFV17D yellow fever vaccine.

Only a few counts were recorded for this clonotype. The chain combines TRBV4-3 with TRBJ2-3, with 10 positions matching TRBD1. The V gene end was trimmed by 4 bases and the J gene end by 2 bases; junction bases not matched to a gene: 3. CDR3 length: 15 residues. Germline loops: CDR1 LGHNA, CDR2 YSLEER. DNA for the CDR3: TGCGCCAGCAGCCGCGGGACAGGGGACACAGATACGCAGTATTTT. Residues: CASSRGTGDTDTQYF.

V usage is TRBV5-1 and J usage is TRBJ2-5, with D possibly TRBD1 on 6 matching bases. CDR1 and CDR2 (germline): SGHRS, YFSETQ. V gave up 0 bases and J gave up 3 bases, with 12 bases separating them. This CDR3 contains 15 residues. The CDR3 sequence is CASSLGRGGEETQYF. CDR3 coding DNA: TGCGCCAGCAGCTTGGGCAGAGGGGGAGAAGAGACCCAGTACTTC.

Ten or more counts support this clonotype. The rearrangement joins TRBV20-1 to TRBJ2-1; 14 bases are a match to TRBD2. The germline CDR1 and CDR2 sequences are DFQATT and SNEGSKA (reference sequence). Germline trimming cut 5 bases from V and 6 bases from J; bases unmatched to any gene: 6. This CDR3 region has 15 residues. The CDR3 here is CSAPTGTSGSNEQFF. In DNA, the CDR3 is TGCAGTGCTCCCACCGGGACTAGCGGGAGCAATGAGCAGTTCTTC.

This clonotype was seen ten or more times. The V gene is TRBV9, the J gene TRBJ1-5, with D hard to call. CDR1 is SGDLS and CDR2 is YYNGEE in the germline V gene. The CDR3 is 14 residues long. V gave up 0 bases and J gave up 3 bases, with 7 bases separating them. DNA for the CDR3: TGTGCCAGCAGCGTAGACCCCACCAATCAGCCCCAGCATTTT. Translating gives CASSVDPTNQPQHF.

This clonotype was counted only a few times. The CDR3 DNA is TGTGCCAGCAGTTTAAGTGGTAGGCTAGGGGGTGGCGAGCAGTACTTC. Translating it yields CASSLSGRLGGGEQYF. V and J are TRBV12-3 or TRBV12-4 and TRBJ2-7, with D possibly matching TRBD1 (6 bases). The CDR3 totals 16 residues. V shed 2 bases and J shed 6 bases, with 20 bases lying between them.

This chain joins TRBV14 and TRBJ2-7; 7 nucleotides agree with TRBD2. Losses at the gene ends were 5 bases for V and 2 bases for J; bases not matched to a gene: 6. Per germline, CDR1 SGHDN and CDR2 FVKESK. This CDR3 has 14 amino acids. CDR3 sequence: CASSFAGVPYEQYF. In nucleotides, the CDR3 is TGTGCCAGCAGCTTCGCGGGAGTCCCCTACGAGCAGTACTTC.

The CDR3 sequence is CASTTSGYQETQYF. The CDR3, as DNA: TGTGCCAGCACGACTAGCGGCTACCAAGAGACCCAGTACTTC. The chain couples TRBV28 to TRBJ2-5; TRBD2 matches at 9 bases. CDR1 MDHEN and CDR2 SYDVKM come from the germline V gene. The CDR3 extends over 14 amino acids. V trimming: 7 bases; J trimming: 0 bases; junction bases outside the gene matches: 3.

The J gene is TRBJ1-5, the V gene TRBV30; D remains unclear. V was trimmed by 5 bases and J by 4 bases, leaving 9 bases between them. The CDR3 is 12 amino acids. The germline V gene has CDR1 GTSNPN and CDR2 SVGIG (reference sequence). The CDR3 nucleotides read TGTGCCTGGGCCTCAGGAAATCAGCCCCAGCATTTT. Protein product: CAWASGNQPQHF.

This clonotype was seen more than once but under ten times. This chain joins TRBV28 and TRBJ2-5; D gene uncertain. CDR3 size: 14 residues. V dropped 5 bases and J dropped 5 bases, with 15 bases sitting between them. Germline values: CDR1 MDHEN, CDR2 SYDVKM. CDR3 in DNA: TGTGCCAGCAGTACGGGCCCCCCAACGGAGACCCAGTACTTC. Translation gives CASSTGPPTETQYF.

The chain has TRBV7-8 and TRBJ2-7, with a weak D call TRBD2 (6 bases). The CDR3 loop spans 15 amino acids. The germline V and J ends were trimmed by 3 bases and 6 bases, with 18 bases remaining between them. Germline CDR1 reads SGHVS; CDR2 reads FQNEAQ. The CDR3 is CASSLEGHQSGEQYF. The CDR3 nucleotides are TGTGCCAGCAGCTTGGAGGGCCATCAATCTGGCGAGCAGTACTTC.

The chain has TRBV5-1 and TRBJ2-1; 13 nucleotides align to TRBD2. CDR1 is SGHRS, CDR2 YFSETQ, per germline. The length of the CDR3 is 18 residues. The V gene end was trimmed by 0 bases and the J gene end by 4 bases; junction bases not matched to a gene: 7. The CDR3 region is CASSLGAGLAGQYNEQFF. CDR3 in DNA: TGCGCCAGCAGCTTGGGTGCGGGACTAGCGGGGCAATACAATGAGCAGTTCTTC.

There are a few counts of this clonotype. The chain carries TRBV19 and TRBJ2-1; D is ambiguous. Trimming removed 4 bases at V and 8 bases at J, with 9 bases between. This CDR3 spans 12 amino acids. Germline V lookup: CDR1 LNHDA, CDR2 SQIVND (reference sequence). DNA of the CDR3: TGTGCCAGTAGTAGGAGAGTGTATGAGCAGTTCTTC. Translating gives CASSRRVYEQFF.

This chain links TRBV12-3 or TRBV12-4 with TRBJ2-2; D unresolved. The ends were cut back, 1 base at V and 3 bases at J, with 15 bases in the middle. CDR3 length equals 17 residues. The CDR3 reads CASSLVRTTRHTGELFF. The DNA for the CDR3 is TGTGCCAGCAGTTTAGTCAGGACGACCAGACACACCGGGGAGCTGTTTTTT.

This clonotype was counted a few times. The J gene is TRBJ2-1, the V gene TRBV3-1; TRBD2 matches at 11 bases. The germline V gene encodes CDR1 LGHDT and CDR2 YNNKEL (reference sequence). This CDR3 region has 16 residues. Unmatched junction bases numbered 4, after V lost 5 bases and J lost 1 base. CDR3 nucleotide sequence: TGTGCCAGCAGCTCACTAGCGGGGGTATCCTACAATGAGCAGTTCTTC. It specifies CASSSLAGVSYNEQFF.

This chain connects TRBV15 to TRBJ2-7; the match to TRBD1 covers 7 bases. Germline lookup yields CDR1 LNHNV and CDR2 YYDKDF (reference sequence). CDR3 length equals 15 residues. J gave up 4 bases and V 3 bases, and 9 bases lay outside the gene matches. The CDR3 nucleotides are TGTGCCACCAGCAGCTCGACAGGGTTGGTTTACGAGCAGTACTTC. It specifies CATSSSTGLVYEQYF. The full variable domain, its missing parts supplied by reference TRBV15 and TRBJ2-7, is DAMVIQNPRYQVTQFGKPVTLSCSQTLNHNVMYWYQQKSSQAPKLLFHYYDKDFNNEADTPDNFQSRRPNTSFCFLDIRSPGLGDTAMYLCATSSSTGLVYEQYFGPGTRLTVT.

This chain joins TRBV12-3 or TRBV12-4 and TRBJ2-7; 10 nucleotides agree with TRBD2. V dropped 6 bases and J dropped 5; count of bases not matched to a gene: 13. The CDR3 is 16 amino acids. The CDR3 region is CASSTRRSGRANEQYF. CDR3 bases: TGTGCCAGCAGCACTCGGAGAAGCGGGAGGGCAAACGAGCAGTACTTC.

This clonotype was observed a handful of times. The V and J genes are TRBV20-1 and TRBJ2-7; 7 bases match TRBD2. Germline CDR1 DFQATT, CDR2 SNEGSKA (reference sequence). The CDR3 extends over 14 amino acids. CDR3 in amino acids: CSVSKAGTTYEQYF. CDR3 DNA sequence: TGCAGCGTATCAAAAGCGGGAACCACCTACGAGCAGTACTTC.

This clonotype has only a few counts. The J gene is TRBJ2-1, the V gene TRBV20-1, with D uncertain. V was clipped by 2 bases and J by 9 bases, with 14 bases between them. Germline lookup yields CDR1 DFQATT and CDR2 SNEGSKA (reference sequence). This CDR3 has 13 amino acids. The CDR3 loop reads CSARPSSWGEQFF. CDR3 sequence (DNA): TGCAGTGCTAGACCCTCTTCGTGGGGTGAGCAGTTCTTC.

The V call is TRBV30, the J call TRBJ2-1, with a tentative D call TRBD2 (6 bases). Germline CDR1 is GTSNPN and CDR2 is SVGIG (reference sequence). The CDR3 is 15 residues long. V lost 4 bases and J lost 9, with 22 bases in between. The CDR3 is CAWKVYGRGGSEQFF. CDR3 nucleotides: TGTGCCTGGAAGGTGTACGGGAGAGGTGGGAGTGAGCAGTTCTTC.

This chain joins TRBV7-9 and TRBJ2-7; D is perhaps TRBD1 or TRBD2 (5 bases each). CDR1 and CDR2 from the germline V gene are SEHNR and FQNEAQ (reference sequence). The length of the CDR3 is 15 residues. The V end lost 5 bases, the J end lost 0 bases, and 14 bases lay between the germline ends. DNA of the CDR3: TGTGCCAGCAGCCTTTGGGACCTGAGCTCCTACGAGCAGTACTTC. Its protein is CASSLWDLSSYEQYF.

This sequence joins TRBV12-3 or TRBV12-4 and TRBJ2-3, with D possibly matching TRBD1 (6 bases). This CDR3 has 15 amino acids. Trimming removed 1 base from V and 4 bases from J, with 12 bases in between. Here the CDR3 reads CASSLGQGISDTQYF. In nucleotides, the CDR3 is TGTGCCAGCAGTTTAGGGCAGGGGATCTCAGATACGCAGTATTTT.

CDR3 sequence reads: CASSAGTPHSYEQYF. The CDR3 coding sequence is TGTGCCAGCAGCGCCGGGACTCCCCACTCCTACGAGCAGTACTTC. This chain connects TRBV21-1 to TRBJ2-7; TRBD2, the table's D call, was not compared with the DNA. TRBV21-1 is flagged as a pseudogene. The CDR3 totals 15 residues.

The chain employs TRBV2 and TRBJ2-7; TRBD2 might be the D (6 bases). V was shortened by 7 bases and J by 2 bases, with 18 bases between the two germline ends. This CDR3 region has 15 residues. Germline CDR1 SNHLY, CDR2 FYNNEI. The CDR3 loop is CASTLSSRGTYEQYF. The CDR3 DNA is TGTGCCAGCACCCTCAGCAGCCGGGGGACCTACGAGCAGTACTTC. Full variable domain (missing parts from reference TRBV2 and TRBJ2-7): EPEVTQTPSHQVTQMGQEVILRCVPISNHLYFYWYRQILGQKVEFLVSFYNNEISEKSEIFDDQFSVERPDGSNFTLKIRSTKLEDSAMYFCASTLSSRGTYEQYFGPGTRLTVT.

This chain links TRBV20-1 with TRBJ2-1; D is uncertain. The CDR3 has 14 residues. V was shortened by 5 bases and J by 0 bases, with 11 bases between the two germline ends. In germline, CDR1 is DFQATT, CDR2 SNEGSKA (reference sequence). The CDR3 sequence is CSAPDQASYNEQFF. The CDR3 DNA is TGCAGTGCTCCCGATCAGGCCTCCTACAATGAGCAGTTCTTC.

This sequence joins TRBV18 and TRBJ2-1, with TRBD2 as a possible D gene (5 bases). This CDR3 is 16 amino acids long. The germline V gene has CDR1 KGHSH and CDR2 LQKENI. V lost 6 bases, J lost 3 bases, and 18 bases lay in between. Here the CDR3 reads CASSNAPGVYYNEQFF. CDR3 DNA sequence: TGTGCCAGCTCCAACGCCCCCGGGGTCTACTACAATGAGCAGTTCTTC.

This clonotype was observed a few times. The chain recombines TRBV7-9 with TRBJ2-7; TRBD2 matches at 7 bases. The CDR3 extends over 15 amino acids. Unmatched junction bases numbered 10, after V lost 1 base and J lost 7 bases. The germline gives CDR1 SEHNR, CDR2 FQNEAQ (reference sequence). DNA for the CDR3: TGTGCCAGCAGCTTAGTAGTGGCGGGAGTTGGGGAGCAGTACTTC. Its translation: CASSLVVAGVGEQYF.

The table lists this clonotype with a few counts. Written as DNA, the CDR3 is TGCAGCGCCTTAAGAGCTGAAGCTTTCTTT. It yields the protein CSALRAEAFF. V is TRBV29-1 and J is TRBJ1-1; D gene ambiguous. This CDR3 spans 10 amino acids. Germline V lookup: CDR1 SQVTM, CDR2 ANQGSEA. Trimming stripped 7 bases from V and 6 bases from J, with 9 bases between.

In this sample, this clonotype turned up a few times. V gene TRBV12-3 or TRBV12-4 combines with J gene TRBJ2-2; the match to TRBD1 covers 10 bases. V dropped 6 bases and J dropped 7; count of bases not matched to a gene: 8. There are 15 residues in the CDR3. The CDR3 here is CASSYGTGVYGELFF. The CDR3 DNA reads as TGTGCCAGCAGCTACGGGACAGGGGTGTACGGGGAGCTGTTTTTT.

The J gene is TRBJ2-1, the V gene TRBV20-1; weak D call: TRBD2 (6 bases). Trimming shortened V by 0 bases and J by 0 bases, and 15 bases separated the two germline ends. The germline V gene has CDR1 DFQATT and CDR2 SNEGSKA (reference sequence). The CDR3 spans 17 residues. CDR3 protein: CSARDPGVAASYNEQFF. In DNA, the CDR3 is TGCAGTGCTAGAGACCCCGGGGTAGCGGCCTCCTACAATGAGCAGTTCTTC.